The clone carrying this T cell receptor (beta chain) was detected ten times or more. This entry is derived from a study of blood T cell repertoires in COVID-19. The CDR3 has 16 residues. Per the germline V gene, CDR1 is SGHDN and CDR2 is FVKESK. V was pared by 2 bases and J by 0 bases, with 11 bases between. Sequencing used immunoSEQ multiplex PCR; TCRdb keeps in-frame clones, though not all of them. The top ten hold about 8.9% of the sample, which has approximately 210,000 clones, around 82% seen once. This chain uses TRBV14 with TRBJ1-3; TRBD1 is a possible D gene (5 bases). This sequence originates from a woman aged 50 to 60 with acute or convalescent COVID-19. The sequenced sample was peripheral blood. The CDR3 DNA reads TGTGCCAGCAGCCAACAGGGCTCAGCCTCTGGAAACACCATATATTTT. Translation gives CASSQQGSASGNTIYF.